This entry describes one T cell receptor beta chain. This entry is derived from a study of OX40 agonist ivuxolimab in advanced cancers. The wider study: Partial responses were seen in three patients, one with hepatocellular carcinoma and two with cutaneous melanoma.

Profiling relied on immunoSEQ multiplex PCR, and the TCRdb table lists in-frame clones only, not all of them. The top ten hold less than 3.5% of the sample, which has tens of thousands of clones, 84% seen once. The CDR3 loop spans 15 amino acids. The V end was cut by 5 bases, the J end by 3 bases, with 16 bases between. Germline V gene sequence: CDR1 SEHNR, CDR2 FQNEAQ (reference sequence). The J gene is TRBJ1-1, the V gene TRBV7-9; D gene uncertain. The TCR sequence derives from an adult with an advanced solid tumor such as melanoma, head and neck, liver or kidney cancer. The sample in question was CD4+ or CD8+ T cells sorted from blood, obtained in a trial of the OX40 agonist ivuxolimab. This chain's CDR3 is CASSLYGNLDTEAFF. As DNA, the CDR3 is TGTGCCAGCAGCCTATATGGGAATTTGGACACTGAAGCTTTCTTT.